This T cell receptor (beta chain) was recorded in a study of cytomegalovirus exposure and HLA in healthy donors. Study at large: Findings of an earlier analysis included more than 90 million unique TCR beta sequences from some 200 million T cells. Most donors, about 77% of over 300 genotyped, fell in the Caucasian-associated ancestry cluster. Approximately 80 million unique TCRs from HLA-typed donors were held in an early data release. General study results and limits: When analyzed later, a missense DCLRE1C variant was found to be linked to TCR beta V- and J-gene trimming.

A remark on this clone: What it binds is not known.

The study ran its PCR with 60 Vbeta and 13 Jbeta primers. Some clones are missing from TCRdb's copy, which holds only in-frame ones; the method was immunoSEQ multiplex PCR. Its listing shows more than 70,000 clones. The V end lost 5 bases, the J end lost 7 bases, and 20 bases lay between the germline ends. The CDR3 totals 15 residues. In germline, CDR1 is SGHNT, CDR2 YENEEA. The sequenced sample was PBMCs. The chain is built from TRBV11-3 and TRBJ1-1, with D possibly being TRBD1 (6 bases). This TCR was sampled from a woman between 55 and 75 years old in good health and CMV-seronegative. This chain's CDR3 is CASSATGTKGNEAFF. For the CDR3, the DNA is TGTGCCAGCAGCGCCACCGGGACAAAGGGGAATGAAGCTTTCTTT.